Below are 16 T cell receptor beta chains sequenced from a single sample in a study of blood T cell repertoires in COVID-19. This table comes from immunoSEQ multiplex PCR, and its TCRdb copy is limited to in-frame clones, with some not included. The sample carries 150,000 or so clones, roughly 87% recorded once. Sequences were obtained from peripheral blood. Source of these receptors: a woman between 50 and 59 years old with acute or convalescent COVID-19.

The rearrangement uses TRBV9 and TRBJ2-1; 7 nucleotides agree with TRBD2. Germline loops: CDR1 SGDLS, CDR2 YYNGEE. With 4 bases clipped from V and 0 bases from J, the junction kept 4 bases outside the gene matches. The CDR3 runs to 15 residues. CDR3 coding DNA: TGTGCCAGCAGCCCCGGGGGGAGCTCCTACAATGAGCAGTTCTTC. Translated: CASSPGGSSYNEQFF.

Remarks on this clone: This sample also contains other DNA sequences that code for the same CDR3. The V gene is TRBV4-3, the J gene TRBJ2-7; tentative D call: TRBD2 (5 bases). V was shortened by 0 bases and J by 2 bases, with 8 bases between the two germline ends. Germline CDR1 is LGHNA and CDR2 is YSLEER. There are 14 residues in the CDR3. This chain's CDR3 is CASSQDPGTYEQYF. CDR3 coding DNA: TGCGCCAGCAGCCAAGATCCGGGAACCTACGAGCAGTACTTC.

To note about this clone: The identical CDR3 is also encoded by other nucleotide sequences in the sample. The chain employs TRBV5-1 and TRBJ2-1; 11 positions match TRBD2. The CDR3 totals 16 residues. Per germline, CDR1 SGHRS and CDR2 YFSETQ. The ends lost 0 bases at V and 4 bases at J; junction bases unmatched: 3. DNA for the CDR3: TGCGCCAGCAGCTTGGCCCTAGCGGGGGGTTACAATGAGCAGTTCTTC. Amino acid sequence: CASSLALAGGYNEQFF.

In this sample, this clone turned up once. V and J are TRBV7-2 and TRBJ2-2; D is ambiguous. This CDR3 has 14 amino acids. Between the trimmed V and J ends, which lost 2 bases and 5 bases, there was a span of 9 bases. Germline loops: CDR1 SGHTA, CDR2 FQGNSA. This CDR3 is CASSLWSRTGELFF. The CDR3, as DNA: TGTGCCAGCAGCTTATGGTCTAGGACCGGGGAGCTGTTTTTT.

This clone has more than one count but fewer than ten. The chain recombines TRBV30 with TRBJ1-1; weak D call: TRBD1 (6 bases). Germline V gives CDR1 GTSNPN, CDR2 SVGIG (reference sequence). V lost 4 bases and J 1 base, leaving 16 bases between the germline ends. This CDR3 is built from 15 residues. The CDR3 protein is CAWKVQGFGNTEAFF. The CDR3 bases are TGTGCCTGGAAAGTTCAGGGGTTTGGGAACACTGAAGCTTTCTTT.

As concerns this clone: The sample holds other DNA sequences that translate to the same CDR3. The chain employs TRBV4-1 and TRBJ2-1; 13 nucleotides match TRBD2. Germline CDR1 MGHRA, CDR2 YSYEKL. The CDR3 is made up of 20 amino acids. V trimming: 0 bases; J trimming: 3 bases; junction bases outside the gene matches: 11. Here the CDR3 reads CASSQEPTSGRSRSYNEQFF. The CDR3 DNA sequence: TGCGCCAGCAGCCAAGAACCGACTAGCGGGAGGTCCAGAAGCTACAATGAGCAGTTCTTC.

The chain combines TRBV4-2 with TRBJ1-2, with D uncertain. The germline CDR1 and CDR2 sequences are LGHNA and YNFKEQ. The CDR3 runs to 15 residues. Trimming took off 0 bases at V and 3 bases at J, with 11 bases between the two ends. CDR3 nucleotide sequence: TGTGCCAGCAGCCAAGATGAGGGTAGGGACTATGGCTACACCTTC. Translating gives CASSQDEGRDYGYTF.

This rearrangement joins TRBV14 to TRBJ1-2; D may be TRBD1 (5 bases). CDR3 length equals 13 residues. Per germline, CDR1 SGHDN and CDR2 FVKESK. V lost 0 bases and J 8 bases, leaving 10 bases between the germline ends. The CDR3 nucleotides read TGTGCCAGCAGCCAAGATCGGGGGTTCGGCTACACCTTC. This translates into CASSQDRGFGYTF.

The genes are TRBV2 and TRBJ2-1, with D tentatively TRBD1 (6 bases). The CDR3 covers 15 residues. Trimming took off 7 bases at V and 3 bases at J, with 16 bases between the two ends. Germline V gives CDR1 SNHLY, CDR2 FYNNEI. The CDR3 DNA is TGTGCCAGCACCCAACAGGGTAATTTCTACAATGAGCAGTTCTTC. Its translation is CASTQQGNFYNEQFF.

Here the CDR3 DNA reads TGTGCCAGCAGTGAGTGGGGGCTCTCCAACTATGGCTACACCTTC. Encoded protein: CASSEWGLSNYGYTF. J is TRBJ1-2 and V is TRBV6-1; a weak D match, TRBD1 (6 bases). Trimming stripped 3 bases from V and 2 bases from J, with 13 bases between. Germline CDR1 MNHNS, CDR2 SASEGT. This CDR3 is 15 amino acids long.

The chain recombines TRBV11-2 with TRBJ2-3, with unresolved D. Looked up from germline, CDR1 is SGHAT and CDR2 is FQNNGV. This CDR3 has 13 amino acids. V lost 5 bases and J 8 bases, leaving 14 bases between the germline ends. CDR3 in amino acids: CASSTIFEPTQYF. CDR3 nucleotide sequence: TGTGCCAGCAGCACCATATTCGAGCCTACGCAGTATTTT.

This chain's CDR3 is CASLSERDYGYTF. The DNA of the CDR3 is TGTGCCAGCCTCAGTGAGAGGGACTATGGCTACACCTTC. The chain couples TRBV2 to TRBJ1-2; D not certain. This CDR3 is 13 amino acids long. V lost 8 bases and J lost 3, with 13 bases in between. CDR1 and CDR2 from the germline V gene are SNHLY and FYNNEI.

This chain connects TRBV30 to TRBJ2-7, with TRBD1 matching 9 bases. The CDR3 extends over 16 amino acids. J was trimmed by 2 bases and V by 2 bases; bases with no gene match: 10. Germline loops: CDR1 GTSNPN, CDR2 SVGIG (reference sequence). The CDR3: CAWSYTRTGDTYEQYF. The CDR3 coding sequence is TGTGCCTGGAGTTATACCAGGACAGGGGACACCTACGAGCAGTACTTC.

V is TRBV2 and J is TRBJ2-3, with 14 positions matching TRBD2. The CDR3 contains 19 residues. CDR1 SNHLY and CDR2 FYNNEI come from the germline V gene. The ends lost 2 bases at V and 1 base at J; junction bases unmatched: 8. CDR3 DNA: TGTGCCAGCAGTGAAACGCCCGGACTAGCGGGAGGTGGCACAGATACGCAGTATTTT. It encodes CASSETPGLAGGGTDTQYF.

The chain joins TRBV7-2 to TRBJ2-3, with 7 bases lining up with TRBD1. Germline assignment: CDR1 SGHTA and CDR2 FQGNSA. This CDR3 is built from 15 residues. Unmatched junction bases numbered 7, after V lost 3 bases and J lost 4 bases. The CDR3 bases are TGTGCCAGCAGCTTGCCCGGGACAGCCGCAGATACGCAGTATTTT. This codes for CASSLPGTAADTQYF. The variable domain in full, with the rest retrieved from reference TRBV7-2 and TRBJ2-3, is GAGVSQSPSNKVTEKGKDVELRCDPISGHTALYWYRQSLGQGLEFLIYFQGNSAPDKSGLPSDRFSAERTGGSVSTLTIQRTQQEDSAVYLCASSLPGTAADTQYFGPGTRLTVL.

V usage is TRBV5-1 and J usage is TRBJ2-1; TRBD2 matches at 11 bases. Trimming took 0 bases from V and 6 from J; bases not matched to a gene: 2. The CDR3 runs 15 residues. Germline V gives CDR1 SGHRS, CDR2 YFSETQ. The CDR3 region has the DNA TGCGCCAGCAGCTTGGTGGGGACTAGCGGCAATGAGCAGTTCTTC. Translating gives CASSLVGTSGNEQFF. The whole variable domain, remainder taken from reference TRBV5-1 and TRBJ2-1, is KAGVTQTPRYLIKTRGQQVTLSCSPISGHRSVSWYQQTPGQGLQFLFEYFSETQRNKGNFPGRFSGRQFSNSRSEMNVSTLELGDSALYLCASSLVGTSGNEQFFGPGTRLTVL.